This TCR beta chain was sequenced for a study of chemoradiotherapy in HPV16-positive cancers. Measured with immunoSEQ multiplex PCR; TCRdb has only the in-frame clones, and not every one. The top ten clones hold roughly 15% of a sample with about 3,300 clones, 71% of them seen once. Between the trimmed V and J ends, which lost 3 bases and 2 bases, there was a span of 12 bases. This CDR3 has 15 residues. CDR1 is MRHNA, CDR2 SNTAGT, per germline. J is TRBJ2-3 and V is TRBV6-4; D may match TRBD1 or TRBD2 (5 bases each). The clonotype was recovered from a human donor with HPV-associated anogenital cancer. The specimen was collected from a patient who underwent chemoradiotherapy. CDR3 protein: CASSDGTANTDTQYF. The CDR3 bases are TGTGCCAGCAGTGATGGGACGGCGAACACAGATACGCAGTATTTT.